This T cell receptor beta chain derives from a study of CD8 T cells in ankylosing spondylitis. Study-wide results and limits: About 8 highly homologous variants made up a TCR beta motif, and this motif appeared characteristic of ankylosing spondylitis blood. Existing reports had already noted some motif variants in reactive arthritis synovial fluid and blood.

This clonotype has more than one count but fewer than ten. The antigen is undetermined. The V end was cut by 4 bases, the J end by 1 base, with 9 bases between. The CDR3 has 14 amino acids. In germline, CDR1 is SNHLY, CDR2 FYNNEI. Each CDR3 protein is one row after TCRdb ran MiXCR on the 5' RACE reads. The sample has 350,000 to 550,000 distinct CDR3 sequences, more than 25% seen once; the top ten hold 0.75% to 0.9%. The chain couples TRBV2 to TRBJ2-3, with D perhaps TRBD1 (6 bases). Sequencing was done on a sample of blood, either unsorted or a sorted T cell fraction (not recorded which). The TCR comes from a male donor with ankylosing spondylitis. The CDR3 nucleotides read TGTGCCAGCAGTGGAGGGACACGCACAGATACGCAGTATTTT. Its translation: CASSGGTRTDTQYF.